This T cell receptor beta chain is from a study of blood T cell repertoires in COVID-19. Libraries were prepared by immunoSEQ multiplex PCR; TCRdb keeps only in-frame clonotypes and omits some of them. The sample holds 140,000 to 150,000 clones, over 75% seen once. Deletions cut 6 bases from V and 4 bases from J, with 15 bases between. The germline CDR1 and CDR2 sequences are KGHSH and LQKENI. The CDR3 length is 15 residues. The specimen sequenced was peripheral blood. The genes are TRBV18 and TRBJ2-2; tentatively, D is TRBD1 (5 bases). The sequence came from a woman in her fifties or sixties with acute or convalescent COVID-19. CDR3: CASSSRGSGTGELFF. Written as DNA, the CDR3 is TGTGCCAGCTCTTCTAGGGGCTCGGGCACCGGGGAGCTGTTTTTT.